The present T cell receptor (beta chain) was sequenced within a study of blood T cell repertoires in COVID-19. Study background: Samples came from the United States, Italy and Spain, spanning acute and convalescent COVID-19.

Original methodology: The authors estimated nucleated cell counts from reference gene primer amplification. Using immunoSEQ multiplex PCR, the repertoire was profiled, and TCRdb retains in-frame clones only, with some absent. From that table come the V and J calls and clone size; the DNA was used to work out D and trimming. The repertoire includes approximately 500,000 clones, 70% to 90% of them detected once, and around 7.8% sits in the top ten. The germline V and J ends were trimmed by 8 bases and 0 bases, with 26 bases remaining between them. Germline CDR1 is SNHLY and CDR2 is FYNNEI. The CDR3 sequence is 19 residues long.

Sequenced sample: peripheral blood. The chain carries TRBV2 and TRBJ2-1, with D possibly TRBD1 on 7 matching bases. The clonotype originates from a woman aged 45-65 years with COVID-19, enrolled during active disease. CDR3 nucleotides: TGTGCCAGCGTATTCCCAACCGGAGGGGGCTCTAACTCCTACAATGAGCAGTTCTTC. The encoded protein is CASVFPTGGGSNSYNEQFF.